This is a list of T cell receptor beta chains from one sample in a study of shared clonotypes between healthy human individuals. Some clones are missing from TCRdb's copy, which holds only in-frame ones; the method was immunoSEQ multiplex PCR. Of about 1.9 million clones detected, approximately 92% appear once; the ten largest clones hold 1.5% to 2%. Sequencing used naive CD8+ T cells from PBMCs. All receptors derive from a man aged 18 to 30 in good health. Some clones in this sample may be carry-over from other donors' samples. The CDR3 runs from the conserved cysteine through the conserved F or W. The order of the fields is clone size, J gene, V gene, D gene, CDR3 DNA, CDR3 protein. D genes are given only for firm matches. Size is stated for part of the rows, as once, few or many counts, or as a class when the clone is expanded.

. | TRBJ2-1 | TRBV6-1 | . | TGTGCCAGCACAATGACGGCTGCTTCCTACAATGAGCAGTTCTTC | CASTMTAASYNEQFF
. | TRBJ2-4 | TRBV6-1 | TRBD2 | TGTGCCAGCGGGGGACTAGCGGGTTTGGAAAACATTCAGTACTTC | CASGGLAGLENIQYF
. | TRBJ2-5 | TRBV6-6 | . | TGTGCCAGCTGCCAGACCCTGGACCAAGAGACCCAGTACTTC | CASCQTLDQETQYF
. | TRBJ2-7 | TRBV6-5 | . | TGTGCCAGCAGTTACGAGGGGAACTACGAGCAGTACTTC | CASSYEGNYEQYF
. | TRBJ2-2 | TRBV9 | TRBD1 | TGTGCCAGCAGCTCGACAGGGGGCAGTGACACCGGGGAGCTGTTTTTT | CASSSTGGSDTGELFF
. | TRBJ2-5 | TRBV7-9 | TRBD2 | TGTGCCAGCAGCTTAGCGCCCTCGGGCGGGAGGGCCCAAGAGACCCAGTACTTC | CASSLAPSGGRAQETQYF
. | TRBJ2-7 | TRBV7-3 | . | TGTGCCAGCAGCTTCCCAGTCGGCACCTACGAGCAGTACTTC | CASSFPVGTYEQYF
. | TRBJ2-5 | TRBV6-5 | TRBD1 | TGTGCCAGCAGTTGGGGACAGGGGGAGGCGACCCAGTACTTC | CASSWGQGEATQYF
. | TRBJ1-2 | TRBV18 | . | TGTGCCAGCTCACCTACGACGACGGGAAACTATGGCTACACCTTC | CASSPTTTGNYGYTF
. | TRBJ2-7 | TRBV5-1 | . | TGCGCCAGCAGCTTGGATACCACTTTCCGGACGGGTTCCTACGAGCAGTACTTC | CASSLDTTFRTGSYEQYF
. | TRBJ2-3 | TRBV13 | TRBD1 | TGTGCCAGCAGCTCCTCCGGGACAGGGGGCACAGATACGCAGTATTTT | CASSSSGTGGTDTQYF
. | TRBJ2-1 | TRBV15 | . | TGTGCCACCAGCTCCCCGGGACAGGGGAGGACTAGCGGCGCGGCGGAGCAGTTCTTC | CATSSPGQGRTSGAAEQFF
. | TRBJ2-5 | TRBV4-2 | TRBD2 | TGTGCCAGCAGCCAAGAGGCTAGCGGTTATACTTACCAAGAGACCCAGTACTTC | CASSQEASGYTYQETQYF
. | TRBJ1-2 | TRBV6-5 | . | TGTGCCAGCAGTTACTCGGGAGCTGGCTATGGCTACACCTTC | CASSYSGAGYGYTF
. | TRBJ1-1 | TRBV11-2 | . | TGTGCCAGCGGGTGGGGATCGGGTGAAGCTTTCTTT | CASGWGSGEAFF
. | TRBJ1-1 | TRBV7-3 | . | TGTGCCAGCAGCTATGACCCTGACACTGAAGCTTTCTTT | CASSYDPDTEAFF
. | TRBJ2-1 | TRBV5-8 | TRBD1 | TGTGCCAGCAGGTTCACAGGGGGGTCTGAGCAGTTCTTC | CASRFTGGSEQFF
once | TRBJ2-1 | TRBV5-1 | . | TGCGCCAGCAGCTACACTCGAGCGGAGGGATACAATGAGCAGTTCTTC | CASSYTRAEGYNEQFF
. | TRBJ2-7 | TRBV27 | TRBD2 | TGTGCCAGCAGTTACCTTGGAGTAGCGGGGCTCGACGAGCAGTACTTC | CASSYLGVAGLDEQYF
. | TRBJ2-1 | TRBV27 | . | TGTGCCAGCACCTATCTCCCAAGCTCCTACAATGAGCAGTTCTTC | CASTYLPSSYNEQFF
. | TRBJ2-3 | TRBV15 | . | TGTGCCACCAGCAGACGACAGGAGAGCACAGATACGCAGTATTTT | CATSRRQESTDTQYF
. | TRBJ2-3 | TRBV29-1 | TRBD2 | TGCAGCTCTAGCGGGATCACAGATACGCAGTATTTT | CSSSGITDTQYF
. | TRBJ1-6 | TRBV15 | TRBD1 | TGTGCCACCAGCATGGGGGACAGGGGTCTTAGCTCCTATAATTCACCCCTCCACTTT | CATSMGDRGLSSYNSPLHF
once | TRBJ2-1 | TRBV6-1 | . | TGTGCCAGCAGTGAAGTTGTTGGGGGGCGAAATGAGCAGTTCTTC | CASSEVVGGRNEQFF
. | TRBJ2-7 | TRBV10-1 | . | TGCGCCAGCAGTGAGTCCCTCGTGGGTAACTACGAGCAGTACTTC | CASSESLVGNYEQYF
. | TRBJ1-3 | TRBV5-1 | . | TGCGCCAGCAGACTGACCGAAGCCTCCTCTGGAAACACCATATATTTT | CASRLTEASSGNTIYF
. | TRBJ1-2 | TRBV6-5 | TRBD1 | TGTGCCAGCAGTGGGACAGAATATGGCTACACCTTC | CASSGTEYGYTF
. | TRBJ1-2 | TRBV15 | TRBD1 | TGTGCCACCGCACAGGGGGCGAACTATGGCTACACCTTC | CATAQGANYGYTF
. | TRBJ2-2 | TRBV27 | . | TGTGCCAGCAGCCTAACAGCGAACACCGGGGAGCTGTTTTTT | CASSLTANTGELFF
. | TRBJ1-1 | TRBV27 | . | TGTGCCAGCAGTTTATTAGACCCGGCGACTGAAGCTTTCTTT | CASSLLDPATEAFF
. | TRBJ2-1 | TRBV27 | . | TGTGCCAGCGGGGCCGGGAGCAATGAGCAGTTCTTC | CASGAGSNEQFF
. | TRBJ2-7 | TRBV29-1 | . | TGCAGCGTGATCAGGGCGATCACCTACGAGCAGTACTTC | CSVIRAITYEQYF
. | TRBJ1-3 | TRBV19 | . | TGTGCCAGTAGTATTGAGGGGGGCGCTGATGGAAACACCATATATTTT | CASSIEGGADGNTIYF
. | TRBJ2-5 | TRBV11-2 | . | TGTGCCAGCAGCTTAGGCGCGGGCATAACGGGAGAGACCCAGTACTTC | CASSLGAGITGETQYF
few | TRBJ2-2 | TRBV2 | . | TGTGCCAGCAGTGTGTGGGGGCTGTTAAACACCGGGGAGCTGTTTTTT | CASSVWGLLNTGELFF
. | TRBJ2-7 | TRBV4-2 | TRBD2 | TGTGCCAGCAGCCTGGGACTAGCCCACGAGCAGTACTTC | CASSLGLAHEQYF
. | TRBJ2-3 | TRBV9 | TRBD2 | TGTGCCAGCAGCGTCCTTGGACTAGCGGGGCCAACAGATACGCAGTATTTT | CASSVLGLAGPTDTQYF
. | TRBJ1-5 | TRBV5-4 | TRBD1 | TGTGCCAGCAGCGTGCAGGGGGGAGGTCAGCCCCAGCATTTT | CASSVQGGGQPQHF
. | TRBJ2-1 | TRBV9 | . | TGTGCCAGCAGCCGGGCAGGCCTACCCTACAATGAGCAGTTCTTC | CASSRAGLPYNEQFF
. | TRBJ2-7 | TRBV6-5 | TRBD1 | TGTGCCAGCAGTTCTCATGGGGACAGCACCTACGAGCAGTACTTC | CASSSHGDSTYEQYF
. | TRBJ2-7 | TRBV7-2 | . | TGTGCCAGCAGCCCCAGACTGTACGAGCAGTACTTC | CASSPRLYEQYF
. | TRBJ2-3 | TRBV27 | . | TGTGCCAGCAGTTTAAGGGCCTTCCTCACAGATACGCAGTATTTT | CASSLRAFLTDTQYF
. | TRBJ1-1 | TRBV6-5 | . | TGTGCCAGCAGTTACTCTGCCCTGGGACAGAACACTGAAGCTTTCTTT | CASSYSALGQNTEAFF
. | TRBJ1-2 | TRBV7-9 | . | TGTGCCAGCAACCGGGGGGGCTATGGCTACACCTTC | CASNRGGYGYTF
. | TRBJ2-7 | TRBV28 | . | TGTGCCAGCAGTCCCAGCGGAGAGGGGTACGAGCAGTACTTC | CASSPSGEGYEQYF
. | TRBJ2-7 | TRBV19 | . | TGTGCCAGTAAGGTACGGGACGGAGGAACCGAGCAGTACTTC | CASKVRDGGTEQYF
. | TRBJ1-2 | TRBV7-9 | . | TGTGCCAGCAGCCTTGAAGGAGGGAGGAACTATGGCTACACCTTC | CASSLEGGRNYGYTF
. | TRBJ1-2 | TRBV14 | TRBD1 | TGTGCCAGCAGCCAAGGGCGGGGACAGATCTATGGCTACACCTTC | CASSQGRGQIYGYTF
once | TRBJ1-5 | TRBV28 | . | TGTGCCAGCAGTTCCACTTGGGACACCAATCAGCCCCAGCATTTT | CASSSTWDTNQPQHF
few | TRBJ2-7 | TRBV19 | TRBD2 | TGTGCCACCCTCGCGGGAGGGGCAGGCGACGAGCAGTACTTC | CATLAGGAGDEQYF